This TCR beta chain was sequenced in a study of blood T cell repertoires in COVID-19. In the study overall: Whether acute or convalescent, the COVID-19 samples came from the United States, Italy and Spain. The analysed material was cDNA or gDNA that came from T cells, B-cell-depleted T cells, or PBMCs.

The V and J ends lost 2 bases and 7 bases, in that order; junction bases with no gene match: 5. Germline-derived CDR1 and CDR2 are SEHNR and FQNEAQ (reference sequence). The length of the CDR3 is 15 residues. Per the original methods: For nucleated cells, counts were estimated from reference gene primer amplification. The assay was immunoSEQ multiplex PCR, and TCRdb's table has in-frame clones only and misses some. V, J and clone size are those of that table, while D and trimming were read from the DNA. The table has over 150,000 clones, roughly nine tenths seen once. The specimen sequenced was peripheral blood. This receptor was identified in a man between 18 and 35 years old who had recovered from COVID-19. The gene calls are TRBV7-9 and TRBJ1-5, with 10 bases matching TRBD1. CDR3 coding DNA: TGTGCCAGCAGCTTACAGGGGACAGGGGAACAGCCCCAGCATTTT. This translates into CASSLQGTGEQPQHF. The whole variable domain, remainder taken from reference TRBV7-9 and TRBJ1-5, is DTGVSQNPRHKITKRGQNVTFRCDPISEHNRLYWYRQTLGQGPEFLTYFQNEAQLEKSRLLSDRFSAERPKGSFSTLEIQRTEQGDSAMYLCASSLQGTGEQPQHFGDGTRLSIL.